The sequence of this T cell receptor beta chain was determined in a study of CD8 T cells in ankylosing spondylitis. General study points: What seemed typical of ankylosing spondylitis blood was a TCR beta motif built from about eight highly homologous variants. Both synovial fluid and blood in reactive arthritis had previously been reported to carry some motif variants. As reported, disease-linked clones showed significant enrichment in matched ankylosing spondylitis synovial fluid.

This CDR3 region has 13 residues. V was trimmed by 5 bases and J by 3 bases, leaving 8 bases between them. From germline, CDR1 is SGHTA and CDR2 FQGNSA. Quantitative barcoded 5'-RACE was used to prepare TCR beta libraries. MiXCR, run by TCRdb on the 5' RACE reads, gives a single entry per CDR3 protein. The sample shows roughly 26,000 distinct CDR3 sequences, over 10% of them seen only once. To note about this clonotype: Its antigen is not known.

The V gene is TRBV7-2, the J gene TRBJ2-1; maybe TRBD2 (5 bases). This TCR came from a male donor with ankylosing spondylitis or in good health (not recorded which). Specimen: blood. CDR3 in amino acids: CASSPGIYNEQFF. CDR3 DNA: TGTGCCAGCAGCCCGGGGATCTACAATGAGCAGTTCTTC.